This TCR beta chain was captured in a study of blood T cell repertoires in COVID-19. Across the whole study: Cohort 3 recovered donors had two negative PCRs, clearance, or symptom resolution. COVID-19 samples, acute and convalescent, were from the United States, Italy and Spain.

Germline V gives CDR1 SGHTA, CDR2 FQGTGA. The length of the CDR3 is 17 residues. The germline V and J ends were trimmed by 0 bases and 8 bases, with 19 bases remaining between them. Per the study methods: Amplifying reference gene primers gave estimates of nucleated cell counts. Sequencing used immunoSEQ multiplex PCR; TCRdb keeps in-frame clones, though not all of them. V, J and clone size derive from that table, while D and trimming were established from the DNA sequence. In the table there are some 180,000 clones, around three quarters of which are singletons. Participants' reported clinical history set cohort assignment.

This receptor was identified in an older woman in a cohort exposed to, infected with or recovered from COVID-19 (not recorded which). The sample comprised PBMCs or T cells enriched from blood (not recorded which). The V gene is TRBV7-3, the J gene TRBJ1-4; possibly TRBD1 for D (5 bases). The CDR3 nucleotides read TGTGCCAGCAGCTTAACAGGGAACACAGGCATGGGGGAAAAACTGTTTTTT. This translates into CASSLTGNTGMGEKLFF.